The T cell receptor beta chain under discussion was sequenced for a study of cytomegalovirus exposure and HLA in healthy donors. The study's findings and limits: The TCR clusters that emerged in the first cohort tended, a later analysis found, to co-occur in the 120 validation repertoires. TCR beta chains numbering more than 150 were designated cytomegalovirus-associated.

CDR3 length equals 19 residues. The V segment lost 4 bases and the J segment 3 bases; nucleotides outside the gene matches: 18. Germline assignment: CDR1 SGHDN and CDR2 FVKESK. Only in-frame clones appear in the TCRdb table, and some are missing; sequencing was by immunoSEQ multiplex PCR. This table has around 150,000 clones, roughly 79% appearing once. Separate from the roughly 700-subject first cohort, the roughly 120-subject validation cohort was the one that the donors belonged to. Concerning this clone itself: The antigen is not known.

Sequenced input: PBMCs. The source of this sequence is a man aged 25-45 years in good health and CMV-seropositive. The V and J genes are TRBV14 and TRBJ2-1; TRBD2 matches at 7 bases. CDR3 sequence reads: CASSPGLGLLKGFYNEQFF. The CDR3 DNA sequence: TGTGCCAGCAGCCCTGGACTAGGTCTCCTGAAAGGCTTCTACAATGAGCAGTTCTTC.